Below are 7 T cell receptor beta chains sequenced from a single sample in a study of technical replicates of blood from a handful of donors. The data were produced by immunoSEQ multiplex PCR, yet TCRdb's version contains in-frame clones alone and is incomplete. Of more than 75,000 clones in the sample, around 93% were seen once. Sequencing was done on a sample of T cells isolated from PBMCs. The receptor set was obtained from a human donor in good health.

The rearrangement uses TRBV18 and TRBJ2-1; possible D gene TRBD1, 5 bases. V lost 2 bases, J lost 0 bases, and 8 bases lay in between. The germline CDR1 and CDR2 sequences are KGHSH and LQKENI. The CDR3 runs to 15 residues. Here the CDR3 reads CASSPGAGSYNEQFF. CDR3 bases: TGTGCCAGCTCACCAGGGGCTGGCTCCTACAATGAGCAGTTCTTC.

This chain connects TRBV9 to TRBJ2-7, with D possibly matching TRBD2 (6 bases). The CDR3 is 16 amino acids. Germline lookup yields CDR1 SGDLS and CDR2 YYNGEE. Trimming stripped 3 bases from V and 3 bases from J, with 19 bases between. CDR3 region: CASSGSGGSGLYEQYF. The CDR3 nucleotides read TGTGCCAGCAGCGGATCCGGAGGGAGCGGGCTCTACGAGCAGTACTTC.

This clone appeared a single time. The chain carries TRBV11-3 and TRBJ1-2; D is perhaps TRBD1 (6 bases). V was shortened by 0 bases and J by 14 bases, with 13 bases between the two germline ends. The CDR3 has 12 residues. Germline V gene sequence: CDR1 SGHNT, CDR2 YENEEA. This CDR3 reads CASSLDRDKITF. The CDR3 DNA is TGTGCCAGCAGCTTAGATCGGGACAAAATAACCTTC. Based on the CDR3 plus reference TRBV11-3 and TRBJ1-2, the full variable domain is EAGVVQSPRYKIIEKKQPVAFWCNPISGHNTLYWYLQNLGQGPELLIRYENEEAVDDSQLPKDRFSAERLKGVDSTLKIQPAELGDSAVYLCASSLDRDKITFGSGTRLTVV.

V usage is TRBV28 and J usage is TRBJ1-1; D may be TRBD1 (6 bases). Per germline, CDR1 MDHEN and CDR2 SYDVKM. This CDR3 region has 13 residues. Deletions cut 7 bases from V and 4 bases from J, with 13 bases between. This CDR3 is CASNQRGGTEAFF. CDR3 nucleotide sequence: TGTGCCAGCAATCAGAGAGGGGGCACTGAAGCTTTCTTT.

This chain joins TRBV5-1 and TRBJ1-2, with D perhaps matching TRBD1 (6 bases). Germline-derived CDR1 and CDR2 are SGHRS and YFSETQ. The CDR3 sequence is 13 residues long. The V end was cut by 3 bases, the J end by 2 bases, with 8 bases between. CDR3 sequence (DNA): TGCGCCAGCAGCTGCACAGGGAACTATGGCTACACCTTC. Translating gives CASSCTGNYGYTF.

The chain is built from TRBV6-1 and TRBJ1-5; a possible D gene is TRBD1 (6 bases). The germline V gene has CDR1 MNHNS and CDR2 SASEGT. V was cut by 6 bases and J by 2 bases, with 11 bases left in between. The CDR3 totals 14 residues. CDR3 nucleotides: TGTGCCAGCAGACAGGGTCTCGGCAATCAGCCCCAGCATTTT. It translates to CASRQGLGNQPQHF.

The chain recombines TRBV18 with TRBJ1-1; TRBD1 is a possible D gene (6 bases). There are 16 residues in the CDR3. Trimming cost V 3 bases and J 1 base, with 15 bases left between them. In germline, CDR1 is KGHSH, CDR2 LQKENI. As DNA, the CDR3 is TGTGCCAGCTCACCGGTGGGGGACACGAAGAACACTGAAGCTTTCTTT. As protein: CASSPVGDTKNTEAFF.